The next 9 T cell receptor beta chains were all read from a single sample in a study of blood T cell repertoires in COVID-19. Profiling relied on immunoSEQ multiplex PCR, and the TCRdb table lists in-frame clones only, not all of them. Of 250,000 or so clones listed, more than 75% are singletons. Source material: peripheral blood. The receptors here all came from a woman aged 40 to 50 who had recovered from COVID-19.

J is TRBJ2-1 and V is TRBV7-6, with a possible D match to TRBD2 (6 bases). The V and J ends lost 0 bases and 7 bases respectively, with 13 bases between them. CDR3 length equals 15 residues. The germline V gene has CDR1 SGHVS and CDR2 FNYEAQ. The CDR3 loop reads CASSLAGRDGNEQFF. As DNA, the CDR3 is TGTGCCAGCAGCTTAGCGGGGCGGGATGGTAATGAGCAGTTCTTC.

The chain carries TRBV18 and TRBJ2-1; 13 nucleotides match TRBD2. Germline values: CDR1 KGHSH, CDR2 LQKENI. V was pared by 6 bases and J by 7 bases, with 3 bases of the junction left unmatched. CDR3 length: 14 residues. The CDR3 here is CASSGLAGINEQFF. For the CDR3, the DNA is TGTGCCAGCTCGGGACTAGCGGGAATAAATGAGCAGTTCTTC.

This chain uses TRBV27 with TRBJ2-7, with D tentatively TRBD2 (5 bases). V was clipped by 5 bases and J by 7 bases, with 24 bases between them. The CDR3 has 16 amino acids. CDR1 is MNHEY, CDR2 SMNVEV, per germline (reference sequence). In nucleotides, the CDR3 is TGTGCCAGCAGTGCCCACCAGCCCCGGGTTCCGGGGGAGCAGTACGTC. Its protein product is CASSAHQPRVPGEQYV.

CDR3 bases: TGTGCCAGTAGTACCATACCGGACAGGGCAAACACCATATATTTT. The encoded protein is CASSTIPDRANTIYF. The genes are TRBV19 and TRBJ1-3, with TRBD1 matching over 8 bases. Trimming removed 4 bases from V and 6 bases from J; junction bases left unmatched: 8. CDR3 size: 15 residues. Germline lookup yields CDR1 LNHDA and CDR2 SQIVND (reference sequence).

The chain recombines TRBV5-5 with TRBJ1-5; 10 positions match TRBD1. The CDR3 runs 15 residues. V trimming: 5 bases; J trimming: 5 bases; junction bases outside the gene matches: 7. Germline loops: CDR1 SGHKS, CDR2 YYEKEE (reference sequence). CDR3 protein: CASRWGQGTDQPQHF. CDR3 sequence (DNA): TGTGCCAGCAGGTGGGGACAGGGGACGGATCAGCCCCAGCATTTT.

The chain is built from TRBV28 and TRBJ2-7; tentative D call: TRBD1 (7 bases). The CDR3 runs to 12 residues. Trimming removed 4 bases at V and 7 bases at J, with 11 bases between. Looked up from germline, CDR1 is MDHEN and CDR2 is SYDVKM. DNA of the CDR3: TGTGCCAGCAGTTCAGGGGGGCCTGAGCAGTACTTC. Amino acid sequence: CASSSGGPEQYF.

The chain has TRBV24-1 and TRBJ1-2, with TRBD1 identical over 12 bases. CDR3 length: 14 amino acids. Trimming removed 7 bases from V and 8 bases from J; junction bases left unmatched: 7. Germline-derived CDR1 and CDR2 are KGHDR and SFDVKD. As DNA, the CDR3 is TGTGCCACCAGCTCCAGGGGGACAGGGGGCGGCTACACCTTC. Its translation: CATSSRGTGGGYTF.

The V and J genes are TRBV18 and TRBJ2-5; D perhaps matches TRBD2 (6 bases). V shed 1 base and J shed 1 base, with 7 bases lying between them. This CDR3 has 14 residues. Germline CDR1 and CDR2: KGHSH and LQKENI. CDR3 sequence (DNA): TGTGCCAGCTCACCACAGGGACTCCAAGAGACCCAGTACTTC. This sequence encodes CASSPQGLQETQYF.

The chain combines TRBV5-6 with TRBJ2-1; 12 bases are shared with TRBD2. The trim removed 2 bases at V and 1 base at J, leaving 10 bases unmatched. CDR1 is SGHDT and CDR2 is YYEEEE in the germline V gene. CDR3 size: 19 residues. This CDR3 is CASSFPGRLAGESYNEQFF. The DNA of the CDR3 is TGTGCCAGCAGCTTCCCGGGGAGACTAGCGGGAGAGTCCTACAATGAGCAGTTCTTC.